The clone carrying this TCR beta chain was seen a handful of times. What it recognizes is unknown. The entry originates in a study of human T cells and chemical hapten exposure. Findings of the study overall: Expanded TCRs showed more large CDR3 clusters than pre-sensitization or healthy control sets.

Germline lookup yields CDR1 SQVTM and CDR2 ANQGSEA. The CDR3 is made up of 13 amino acids. The ends were cut back, 7 bases at V and 1 base at J, with 11 bases in the middle. TCRdb reanalysed the RACE reads using MiXCR and keeps one entry per CDR3 protein. Altogether under 450,000 distinct CDR3 sequences are present, more than 4.5% being singletons, with the ten largest covering under 2.5%. Documented time point: patch test 1, 2 weeks after DPC sensitization. The treatment was: therapeutic diphenylcyclopropenone sensitization with weekly scalp DPC. This sample comprised whole blood, obtained in connection with sensitization to the hapten diphenylcyclopropenone (DPC). The receptor was isolated from a woman between 50 and 59 years old with alopecia areata. Some clones in this sample may be carry-over from other donors' samples. The chain employs TRBV29-1 and TRBJ1-5; D ambiguous. CDR3 nucleotide sequence: TGCAGCGCGACGCGGGGAAGCAATCAGCCCCAGCATTTT. Protein product: CSATRGSNQPQHF.